This TCR beta chain came from a study of human T cells and chemical hapten exposure (dated by TCRdb to the early 2020s). About the study as a whole: For sensitization, 2% DPC in acetone was applied to a 2 cm by 2 cm area of upper inner arm skin. Throughout the roughly 24-week study period, patients were also given weekly therapeutic DPC doses on the scalp. Libraries were combined into a pool for sequencing, and differences in TCR yield between samples came mainly from small differences in library volumes within the pool. For TCR sequencing, blood came from 25 to 35 alopecia patients at anywhere from one to four time points (pre-sensitization, 2, 6 and 24 weeks). Peripheral blood TCR repertoire changes were tracked in vivo in alopecia patients during primary and secondary sensitization to the hapten diphenylcyclopropenone (DPC). Blood was sampled from patients pre-sensitization (week 0) and at 2, 6 and about 24 weeks after DPC sensitization. Patch tests used Finn chambers with 0.01% DPC on the upper back, scored after 6 days by International Contact Dermatitis Research Group standards. The patient cohort, mostly female, included alopecia areata with under or over 50% scalp involvement, alopecia totalis and alopecia universalis. The full study reports these points: Patch test score was positively correlated with the number of PT1 expanded TCRs, with significance at thresholds 8, 16 and 32 but not at 4. DPC sensitization did not change how many TCRs were above 1 in 1000 frequency, and no evidence was found of alterations in global repertoire structure. Alopecia, a presumed autoimmune disease, was present in all patients, so the immune response of the patients might differ from that of healthy individuals. Compared with pre-sensitization or healthy control sets, expanded TCRs formed significantly more large CDR3 similarity clusters, which is consistent with antigen-driven responses. Repeated subsampling changed both the strength of the expansion versus patch-test correlation and the threshold at which that correlation became significant.

The time point label here, explained by the study, means: patch test 1, 2 weeks after DPC sensitization. The sample's treatment or condition, from its label and the paper: therapeutic diphenylcyclopropenone sensitization with weekly scalp DPC. At each patch-test visit, blood was drawn before the patch test was applied. Patients were eligible if aged 18 to 70, diagnosed with alopecia and judged suitable for DPC therapy, and pregnant patients were excluded. Total RNA was isolated from unfractionated whole blood collected in Tempus Blood RNA tubes. This clonotype was counted at least ten times. The antigen it recognizes is unknown. Base-call qualities are not available, and no considerably larger clone is one nucleotide away. Library creation used RACE. TCRdb shows the sequencer as NextSeq 500. During library preparation, unique molecular identifiers were attached to individual cDNA molecules so that TCRs could be counted in a quantitative, reproducible way. Each blood RNA sample was used to sequence both TCR alpha and TCR beta chains. The source study handled its data this way. A median of around 96,000 TCRs per sample was observed, with a range of about 20,000 to 750,000. V, J and CDR3 annotation of the TCR reads was performed with the Decombinator software suite. To make PS versus PT1 abundance plots, every sample was subsampled to the same number of TCRs (28,000). TCRs were defined as expanded if absent before sensitization and observed at least eight times at the 2-week time point. TCRdb took the public reads, trimmed them with fastp at Q25, ran MiXCR for clone calling and kept in-frame beta chains. For every CDR3 protein sequence, its rows merge into one entry that carries the most common genes and DNA. V and J calls and clone size were set by TCRdb, not the authors. The sample records about 380,000 distinct CDR3 sequences, 4% to 5.5% of which are singletons. Around 2.3% of the sample is in the top ten clones.

Counted from cysteine to phenylalanine, this CDR3 has 14 amino acids. This entry keeps only the CDR3 DNA: 42 bases, framed from base 1. The junction shows trimming of 1 base on V and 4 bases on J, plus 10 bases between the germline ends. CDR1 MGHRA and CDR2 YSYEKL were looked up in the germline V gene. The rearrangement combines TRBV4-1 with TRBJ1-1, with the D gene too uncertain to name. This TCR was recovered from a woman aged 50 to 60 with alopecia areata. Some clones in this sample may be carry-over from other donors' samples. The sample here was whole blood, taken in connection with sensitization to the hapten diphenylcyclopropenone (DPC). The nucleotide sequence reads as follows: TGCGCCAGCAGCCAAGTCGTCAGCTCCACTGAAGCTTTCTTT. Its protein is CASSQVVSSTEAFF.